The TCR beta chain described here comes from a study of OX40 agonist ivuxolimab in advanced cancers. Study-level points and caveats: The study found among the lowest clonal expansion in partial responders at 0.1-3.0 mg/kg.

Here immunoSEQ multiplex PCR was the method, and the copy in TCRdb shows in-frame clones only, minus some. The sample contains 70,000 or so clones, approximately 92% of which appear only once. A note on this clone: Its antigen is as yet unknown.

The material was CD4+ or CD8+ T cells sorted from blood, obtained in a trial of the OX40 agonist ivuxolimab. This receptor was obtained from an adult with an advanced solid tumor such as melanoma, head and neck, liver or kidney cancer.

The CDR3 DNA is TGTGCCAGCAGCGTCAAGGGGGGCAATCAGCCCCAGCATTTT. Its protein is CASSVKGGNQPQHF. This chain uses TRBV7-6 with TRBJ1-5; D is possibly TRBD1 (6 bases). This CDR3 spans 14 amino acids. V lost 5 bases to trimming and J lost 2 bases, with 10 bases between them. CDR1 is SGHVS and CDR2 is FNYEAQ in the germline V gene.